One and the same sample provided the 14 T cell receptor beta chains below, sequenced in a study of response to subunit inactivated influenza vaccine. TCRdb fed the RT-PCR reads into MiXCR, producing one record per CDR3 protein. The sample consists of 450,000 to 500,000 distinct CDR3 sequences, approximately 11% of them appearing once. The starting material was PBMCs from blood, obtained roughly 46 days after vaccination. All receptors derive from a man aged 45-60 years who received an inactivated influenza vaccine.

This clonotype appeared a few times. The chain uses TRBV6-5 and TRBJ2-5, with 11 bases matching TRBD2. V shed 0 bases, J shed 2 bases, and the junction held 11 bases outside the gene matches. In germline, CDR1 is MNHEY, CDR2 SVGAGI. The CDR3 spans 19 residues. CDR3 sequence reads: CASSYSWRLAGGGQETQYF. The CDR3 DNA reads TGTGCCAGCAGTTACTCGTGGCGGCTAGCGGGAGGAGGACAAGAGACCCAGTACTTC.

The chain couples TRBV29-1 to TRBJ2-7; D is possibly TRBD1 (6 bases). The CDR3 extends over 13 amino acids. Trimming took off 4 bases at V and 3 bases at J, with 13 bases between the two ends. Looked up from germline, CDR1 is SQVTM and CDR2 is ANQGSEA. The CDR3 region has the DNA TGCAGCGTTGGGGGCGGACAGATCTACGAGCAGTACTTC. Amino acids: CSVGGGQIYEQYF.

There are a few counts of this clonotype. The chain carries TRBV11-2 and TRBJ2-3, with TRBD2 identical over 8 bases. The V and J ends lost 3 bases and 8 bases, in that order; junction bases with no gene match: 10. Germline V gene sequence: CDR1 SGHAT, CDR2 FQNNGV. This CDR3 has 15 residues. CDR3 nucleotide sequence: TGTGCCAGCAGCTTCGGGGGGGGGGAGACTGGTACGCAGTATTTT. It specifies CASSFGGGETGTQYF.

This clonotype occurred a few times. The chain has TRBV4-1 and TRBJ1-4; D not resolved. CDR3 size: 18 residues. Germline CDR1 reads MGHRA; CDR2 reads YSYEKL. Trimming cost V 1 base and J 1 base, with 16 bases left between them. The CDR3 sequence is CASSQGVAGPRTNEKLFF. CDR3 sequence (DNA): TGCGCCAGCAGCCAAGGGGTTGCAGGCCCGAGAACTAATGAAAAACTGTTTTTT.

A few counts support this clonotype. V gene TRBV9 combines with J gene TRBJ2-7; D may be TRBD1 (6 bases). The V gene's germline CDR1 is SGDLS and CDR2 YYNGEE. The CDR3 is 15 residues long. Trimming took off 2 bases at V and 2 bases at J, with 14 bases between the two ends. The CDR3 loop is CASSVGQKAPYEQYF. CDR3 sequence (DNA): TGTGCCAGCAGCGTCGGACAGAAGGCCCCCTACGAGCAGTACTTC.

Only a few counts were recorded for this clonotype. The chain uses TRBV25-1 and TRBJ2-1; 9 nucleotides match TRBD2. The J segment lost 3 bases and the V segment lost 8 bases, leaving 11 bases of the junction unmatched. This CDR3 is 16 amino acids long. Germline V gives CDR1 MGHDK, CDR2 SYGVNS. CDR3 nucleotide sequence: TGTGCCAGCCATAGCTATAGCGGGAGCAGCTACAATGAGCAGTTCTTC. Its protein is CASHSYSGSSYNEQFF.

This clonotype was seen a few times. As DNA, the CDR3 is TGTGCCACCAGCAGAGAAGGGGCGGGAGGATATGAGCAGTTCTTC. Encoded protein: CATSREGAGGYEQFF. This chain joins TRBV15 and TRBJ2-1, with TRBD2 matching over 8 bases. The V gene's germline CDR1 is LNHNV and CDR2 YYDKDF (reference sequence). Trimming at V came to 0 bases and at J to 8 bases, leaving 6 bases not matched to a gene. The CDR3 covers 15 residues.

In nucleotides, the CDR3 is TGTGCCAGCAGCTTCATGGACACCGGGGAGCTGTTTTTT. It codes for CASSFMDTGELFF. V usage is TRBV7-2 and J usage is TRBJ2-2; D not certain. CDR1 and CDR2 (germline): SGHTA, FQGNSA. V lost 3 bases and J 3 bases, leaving 5 bases between the germline ends. The CDR3 has 13 residues.

This clonotype was seen ten or more times. V gene TRBV9 combines with J gene TRBJ1-6, with 9 bases identical to TRBD1. The CDR3 totals 15 residues. V lost 3 bases to trimming and J lost 9 bases; unmatched junction nucleotides: 7. Germline assignment: CDR1 SGDLS and CDR2 YYNGEE. CDR3 sequence: CASSETQGAGSPLHF. The CDR3 DNA reads as TGTGCCAGCAGCGAAACACAGGGGGCCGGTTCACCCCTCCACTTT.

This clonotype was counted a few times. The rearrangement links TRBV4-2 to TRBJ2-7, with 7 bases identical to TRBD2. The V gene end was trimmed by 0 bases and the J gene end by 6 bases; junction bases not matched to a gene: 2. CDR1 is LGHNA and CDR2 is YNFKEQ in the germline V gene. CDR3 length: 13 amino acids. This CDR3 reads CASSQEGGSEQYF. The DNA of the CDR3 is TGTGCCAGCAGCCAAGAGGGGGGGTCCGAGCAGTACTTC.

This clonotype was seen a few times. The CDR3 DNA reads TGCGCCAGCAGCGAACGCCGGACAACCGAAGCTTTCTTT. As protein: CASSERRTTEAFF. The V gene is TRBV4-1, the J gene TRBJ1-1; tentatively, D is TRBD1 (5 bases). Trimming took off 5 bases at V and 8 bases at J, with 15 bases between the two ends. Germline V gives CDR1 MGHRA, CDR2 YSYEKL. The CDR3 totals 13 residues.

The sample holds a few counts of this clonotype. The rearrangement joins TRBV4-2 to TRBJ2-3; 10 bases line up with TRBD2. Germline V gene sequence: CDR1 LGHNA, CDR2 YNFKEQ. CDR3 length equals 16 residues. Trimming removed 5 bases from V and 4 bases from J; junction bases left unmatched: 9. CDR3 in amino acids: CASSGAGGMIADTQYF. The CDR3 coding sequence is TGTGCCAGCAGCGGAGCGGGAGGGATGATTGCAGATACGCAGTATTTT.

This clonotype has a handful of counts. The chain links TRBV5-1 to TRBJ2-7, with D possibly being TRBD1 (6 bases). Per germline, CDR1 SGHRS and CDR2 YFSETQ. V was pared by 3 bases and J by 6 bases, with 10 bases between. The CDR3 is made up of 12 amino acids. The CDR3 loop reads CASSSGGVEQYF. In nucleotides, the CDR3 is TGCGCCAGCAGCTCTGGGGGCGTCGAGCAGTACTTC.

The table lists this clonotype with many counts. This chain joins TRBV12-3 or TRBV12-4 and TRBJ2-7; 11 bases match TRBD1. Trimming removed 6 bases from V and 3 bases from J; junction bases left unmatched: 1. There are 13 residues in the CDR3. The CDR3 spells CASSGTGGYEQYF. In nucleotides, the CDR3 is TGTGCCAGCAGCGGGACAGGGGGCTACGAGCAGTACTTC.